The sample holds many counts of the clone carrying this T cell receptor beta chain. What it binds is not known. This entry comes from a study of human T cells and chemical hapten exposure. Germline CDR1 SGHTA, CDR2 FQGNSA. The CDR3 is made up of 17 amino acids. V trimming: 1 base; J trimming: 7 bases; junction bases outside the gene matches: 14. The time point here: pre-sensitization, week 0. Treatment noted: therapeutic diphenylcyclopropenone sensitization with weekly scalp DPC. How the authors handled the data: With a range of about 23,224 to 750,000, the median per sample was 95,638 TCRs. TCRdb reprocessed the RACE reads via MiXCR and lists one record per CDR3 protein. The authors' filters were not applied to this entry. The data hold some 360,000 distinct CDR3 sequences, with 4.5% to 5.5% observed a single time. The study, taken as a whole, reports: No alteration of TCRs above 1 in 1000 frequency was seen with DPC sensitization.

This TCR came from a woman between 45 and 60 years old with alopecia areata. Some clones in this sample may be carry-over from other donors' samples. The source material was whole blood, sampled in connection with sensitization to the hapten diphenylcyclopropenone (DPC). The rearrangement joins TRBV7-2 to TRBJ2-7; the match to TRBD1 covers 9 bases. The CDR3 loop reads CASSLEGPQGALREQYF. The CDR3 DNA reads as TGTGCCAGCAGCTTAGAGGGACCACAGGGGGCGCTTAGAGAGCAGTACTTC.